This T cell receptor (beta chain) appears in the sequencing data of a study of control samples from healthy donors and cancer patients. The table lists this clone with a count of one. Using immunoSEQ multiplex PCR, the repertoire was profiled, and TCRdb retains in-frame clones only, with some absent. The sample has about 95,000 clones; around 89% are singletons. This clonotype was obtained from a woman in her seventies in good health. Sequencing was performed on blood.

As DNA, the CDR3 is TGTGCCTGGATGGGGGGCTCCTTAGATACGCAGTATTTT. Its translation is CAWMGGSLDTQYF. V gene TRBV30 combines with J gene TRBJ2-3; D possibly uses TRBD1 or TRBD2 (6 bases each). CDR1 and CDR2 from the germline V gene are GTSNPN and SVGIG (reference sequence). V lost 4 bases and J lost 5, with 13 bases in between. This CDR3 contains 13 residues.